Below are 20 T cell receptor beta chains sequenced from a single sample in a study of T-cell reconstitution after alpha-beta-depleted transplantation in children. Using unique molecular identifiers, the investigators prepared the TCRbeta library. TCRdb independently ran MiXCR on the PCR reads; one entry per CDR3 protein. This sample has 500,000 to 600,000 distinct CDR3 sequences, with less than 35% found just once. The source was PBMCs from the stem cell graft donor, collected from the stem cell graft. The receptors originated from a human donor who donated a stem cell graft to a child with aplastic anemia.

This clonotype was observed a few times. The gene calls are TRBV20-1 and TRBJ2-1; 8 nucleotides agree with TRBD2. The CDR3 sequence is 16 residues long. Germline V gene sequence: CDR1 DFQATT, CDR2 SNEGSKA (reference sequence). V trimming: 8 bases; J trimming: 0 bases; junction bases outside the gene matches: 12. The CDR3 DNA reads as TGCAGTTCCCCCTTAGGCGGGAGGTTCTCCTACAATGAGCAGTTCTTC. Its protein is CSSPLGGRFSYNEQFF.

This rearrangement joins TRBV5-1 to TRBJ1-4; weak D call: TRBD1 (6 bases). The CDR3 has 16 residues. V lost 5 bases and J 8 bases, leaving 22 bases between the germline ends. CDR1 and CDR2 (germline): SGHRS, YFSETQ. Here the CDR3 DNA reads TGCGCCAGCAGTTCTCGACAGGTTCAGAGGGACGAAAAACTGTTTTTT. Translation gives CASSSRQVQRDEKLFF.

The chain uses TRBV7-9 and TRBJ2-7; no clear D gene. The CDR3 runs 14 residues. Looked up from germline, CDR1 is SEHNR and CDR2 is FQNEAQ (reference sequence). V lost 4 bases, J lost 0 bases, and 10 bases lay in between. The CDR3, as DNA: TGTGCCAGCAGCTCTGCGACGGTCTCCTACGAGCAGTACTTC. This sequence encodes CASSSATVSYEQYF.

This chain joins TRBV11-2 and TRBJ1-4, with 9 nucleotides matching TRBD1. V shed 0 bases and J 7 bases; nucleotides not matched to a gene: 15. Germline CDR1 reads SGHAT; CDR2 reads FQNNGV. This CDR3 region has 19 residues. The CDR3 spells CASSLDLKRTGERGEKLFF. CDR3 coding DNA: TGTGCCAGCAGCTTAGATCTGAAGCGGACAGGGGAGCGGGGTGAAAAACTGTTTTTT.

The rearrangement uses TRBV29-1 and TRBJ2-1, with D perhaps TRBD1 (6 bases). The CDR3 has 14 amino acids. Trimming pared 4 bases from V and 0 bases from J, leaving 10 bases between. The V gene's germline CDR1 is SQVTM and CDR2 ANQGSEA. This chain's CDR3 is CSVVRGSSYNEQFF. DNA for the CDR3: TGCAGCGTTGTTAGGGGGAGCTCCTACAATGAGCAGTTCTTC.

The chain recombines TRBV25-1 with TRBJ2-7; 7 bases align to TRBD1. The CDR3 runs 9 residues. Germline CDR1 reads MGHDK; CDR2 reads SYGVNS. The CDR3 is CASSEGANV. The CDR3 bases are TGTGCCAGCAGCGAGGGGGCGAACGTC.

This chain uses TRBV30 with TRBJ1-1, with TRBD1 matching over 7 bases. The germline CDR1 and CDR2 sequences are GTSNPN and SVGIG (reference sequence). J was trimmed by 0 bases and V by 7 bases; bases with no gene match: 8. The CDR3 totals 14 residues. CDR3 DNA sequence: TGTGCCTCCCAACCGACAGGGCTGAACACTGAAGCTTTCTTT. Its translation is CASQPTGLNTEAFF.

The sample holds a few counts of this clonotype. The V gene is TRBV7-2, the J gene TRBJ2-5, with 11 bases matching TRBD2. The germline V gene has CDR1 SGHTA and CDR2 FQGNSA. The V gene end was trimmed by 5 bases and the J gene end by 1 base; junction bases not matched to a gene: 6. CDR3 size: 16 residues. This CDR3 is CASSLSSGRIQETQYF. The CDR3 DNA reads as TGTGCCAGCAGCCTCTCTAGCGGGAGGATCCAAGAGACCCAGTACTTC.

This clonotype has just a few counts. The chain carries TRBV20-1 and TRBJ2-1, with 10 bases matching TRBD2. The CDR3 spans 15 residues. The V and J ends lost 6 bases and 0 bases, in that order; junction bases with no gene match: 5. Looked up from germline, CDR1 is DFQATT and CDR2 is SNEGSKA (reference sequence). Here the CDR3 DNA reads TGCAGTGCGTTCCCTAGCGGGAGCTCCTACAATGAGCAGTTCTTC. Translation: CSAFPSGSSYNEQFF.

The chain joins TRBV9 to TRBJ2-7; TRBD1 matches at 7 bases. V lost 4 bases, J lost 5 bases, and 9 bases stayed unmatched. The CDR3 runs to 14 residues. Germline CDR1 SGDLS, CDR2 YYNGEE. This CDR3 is CASSPEGGLDEQYF. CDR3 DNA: TGTGCCAGCAGCCCCGAAGGGGGCCTCGACGAGCAGTACTTC.

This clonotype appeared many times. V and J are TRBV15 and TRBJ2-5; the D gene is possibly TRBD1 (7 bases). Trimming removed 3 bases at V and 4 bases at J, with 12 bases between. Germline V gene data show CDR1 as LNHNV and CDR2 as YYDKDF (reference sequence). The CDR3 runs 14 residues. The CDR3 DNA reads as TGTGCCACCAGCAGGGGGGGACAGTCAGAGACCCAGTACTTC. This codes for CATSRGGQSETQYF.

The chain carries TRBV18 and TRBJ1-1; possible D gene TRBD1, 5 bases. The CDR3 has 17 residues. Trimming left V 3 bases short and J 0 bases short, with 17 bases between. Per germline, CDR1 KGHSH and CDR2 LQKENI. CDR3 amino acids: CASSPLGTDTMNTEAFF. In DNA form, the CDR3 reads TGTGCCAGCTCACCTCTGGGGACGGACACTATGAACACTGAAGCTTTCTTT.

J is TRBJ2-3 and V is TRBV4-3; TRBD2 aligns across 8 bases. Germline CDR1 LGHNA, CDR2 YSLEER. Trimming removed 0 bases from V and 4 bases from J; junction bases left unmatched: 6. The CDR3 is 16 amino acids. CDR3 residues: CASSQDREGLADTQYF. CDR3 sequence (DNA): TGCGCCAGCAGCCAAGACCGGGAGGGCCTCGCAGATACGCAGTATTTT.

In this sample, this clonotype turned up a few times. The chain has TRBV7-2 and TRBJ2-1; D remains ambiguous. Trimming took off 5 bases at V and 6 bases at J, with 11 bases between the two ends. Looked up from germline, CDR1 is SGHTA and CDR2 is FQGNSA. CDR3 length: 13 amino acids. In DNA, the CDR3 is TGTGCCAGCAGCACCAGCCACAGCAATGAGCAGTTCTTC. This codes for CASSTSHSNEQFF.

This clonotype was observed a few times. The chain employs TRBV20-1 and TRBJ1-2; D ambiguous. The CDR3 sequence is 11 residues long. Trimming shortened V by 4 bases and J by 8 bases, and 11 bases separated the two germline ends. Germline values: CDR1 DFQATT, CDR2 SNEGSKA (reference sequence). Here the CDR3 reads CSAKTREGYTF. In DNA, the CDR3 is TGCAGTGCTAAAACCCGGGAGGGCTACACCTTC.

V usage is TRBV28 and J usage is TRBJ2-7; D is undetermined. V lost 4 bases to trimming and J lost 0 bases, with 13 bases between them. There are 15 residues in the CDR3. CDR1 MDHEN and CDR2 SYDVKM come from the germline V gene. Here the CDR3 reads CASSSVERSSYEQYF. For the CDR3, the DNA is TGTGCCAGCAGTTCTGTTGAACGCAGCTCCTACGAGCAGTACTTC.

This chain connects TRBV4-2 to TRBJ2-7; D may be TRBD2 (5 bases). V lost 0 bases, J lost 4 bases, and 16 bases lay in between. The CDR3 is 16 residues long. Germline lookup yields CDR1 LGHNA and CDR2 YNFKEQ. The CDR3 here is CASSQEVLARGYEQYF. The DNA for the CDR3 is TGTGCCAGCAGCCAAGAAGTCCTAGCCCGAGGGTACGAGCAGTACTTC.

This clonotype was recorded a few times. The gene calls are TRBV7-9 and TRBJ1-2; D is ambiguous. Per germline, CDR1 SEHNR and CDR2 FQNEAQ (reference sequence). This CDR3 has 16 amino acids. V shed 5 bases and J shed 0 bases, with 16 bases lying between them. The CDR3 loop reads CASSPPKEPANYGYTF. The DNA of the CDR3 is TGTGCCAGCAGCCCCCCCAAAGAACCCGCTAACTATGGCTACACCTTC. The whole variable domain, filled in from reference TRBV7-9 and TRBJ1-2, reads DTGVSQNPRHKITKRGQNVTFRCDPISEHNRLYWYRQTLGQGPEFLTYFQNEAQLEKSRLLSDRFSAERPKGSFSTLEIQRTEQGDSAMYLCASSPPKEPANYGYTFGSGTRLTVV.

Written as DNA, the CDR3 is TGTGCCAGCAGCTTGGGACTGCGGTTGGGCGAAGCTTTCTTT. Its protein product is CASSLGLRLGEAFF. V usage is TRBV5-8 and J usage is TRBJ1-1; D is unresolved. Trimming pared 0 bases from V and 8 bases from J, leaving 14 bases between. The germline gives CDR1 SGHTS, CDR2 YDEGEE. The CDR3 covers 14 residues.

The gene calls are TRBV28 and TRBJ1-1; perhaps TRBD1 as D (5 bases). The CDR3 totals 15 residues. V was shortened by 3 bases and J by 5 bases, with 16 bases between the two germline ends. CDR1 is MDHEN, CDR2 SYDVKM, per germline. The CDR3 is CASSLGGMGRTEAFF. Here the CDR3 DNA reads TGTGCCAGCAGTTTGGGGGGTATGGGACGGACTGAAGCTTTCTTT.